These T cell receptor beta chains were read from a single sample in a study of blood T cells in healthy people across ages. Via MiXCR, TCRdb re-called the 5' RACE reads, giving one row per CDR3 protein. This sample has roughly 550,000 distinct CDR3 sequences, with about 25% found just once. These data are also associated with another study on T cells of mothers and their children.

Sequences were obtained from blood. Every receptor here comes from a boy under 18 in good health. The CDR3 runs from the conserved cysteine through the conserved F or W. Each record gives: CDR3 length, J gene, V gene, CDR3 protein.

13,TRBJ2-7,TRBV13,CASSNGQDYEQYF
13,TRBJ1-2,TRBV5-5,CASSLVWAELFTF
13,TRBJ2-5,TRBV18,CASSSGDGETQYF
14,TRBJ2-1,TRBV29-1,CGVERVSSYNEQFF
16,TRBJ1-4,TRBV28,CASSLSGGGFREKLFF
11,TRBJ1-4,TRBV6-1,CASSVYEKLFF
14,TRBJ1-1,TRBV12-3/TRBV12-4,CASTIQGLNTEAFF
14,TRBJ2-5,TRBV6-6,CASSYGGREETQYF
13,TRBJ2-1,TRBV7-2,CASREVGANEQFF
13,TRBJ1-2,TRBV30,CAWMDSNRSGYTF